What follows are 21 T cell receptor beta chains derived from one specimen sequenced in a study of T cell changes during pregnancy in multiple sclerosis. Produced via immunoSEQ multiplex PCR; TCRdb's table is partial and in-frame only. Among about 50,000 clones listed, roughly 90% were seen once. This material consisted of CD4+ T cells from peripheral blood mononuclear cells, taken after pregnancy. The receptor source for this set is a female donor with multiple sclerosis, enrolled in a pregnancy study.

The chain combines TRBV19 with TRBJ2-2; D gene unclear. The CDR3 is made up of 13 amino acids. Per germline, CDR1 LNHDA and CDR2 SQIVND (reference sequence). The ends were cut back, 3 bases at V and 1 base at J, with 3 bases in the middle. The CDR3 here is CASSIQNTGELFF. In DNA form, the CDR3 reads TGTGCCAGTAGTATTCAGAACACCGGGGAGCTGTTTTTT.

The CDR3 region has the DNA TGCGCCAGCAGCTTGGGACAGGGGGTTACCCAGTCTGGCTACACCTTC. Translating gives CASSLGQGVTQSGYTF. This chain connects TRBV5-1 to TRBJ1-2, with TRBD1 matching 9 bases. The J segment lost 7 bases and the V segment lost 0 bases, leaving 10 bases of the junction unmatched. The CDR3 runs to 16 residues. Germline V gene sequence: CDR1 SGHRS, CDR2 YFSETQ.

CDR3 amino acids: CASSFRDTTTYEQYF. The CDR3 DNA reads as TGTGCCAGCAGCTTCCGGGACACCACGACCTACGAGCAGTACTTC. The V call is TRBV7-2, the J call TRBJ2-7, with D maybe TRBD1 (6 bases). Germline V CDR1 and CDR2: SGHTA, FQGNSA. The CDR3 runs 15 residues. Between the trimmed V and J ends, which lost 3 bases and 2 bases, there was a span of 14 bases.

The chain couples TRBV30 to TRBJ2-1, with 8 positions matching TRBD2. Trimming at V came to 5 bases and at J to 12 bases, leaving 6 bases not matched to a gene. In germline, CDR1 is GTSNPN, CDR2 SVGIG (reference sequence). The CDR3 length is 11 residues. The CDR3 region is CAWATGGVQFF. The CDR3 coding sequence is TGTGCCTGGGCCACCGGGGGGGTGCAGTTCTTC.

Concerning this clone itself: One end of the junction does not line up with germline, which may come from a read error. This chain uses TRBV7-9 with TRBJ2-1; 7 nucleotides align to TRBD2. Germline assignment: CDR1 SEHNR and CDR2 FQNEAQ (reference sequence). This CDR3 is 12 amino acids long. The CDR3 DNA is TGTGCCAGCAGCTTAGCGCGGGAGTTCCAGCTCTTC. As protein: CASSLAREFQLF.

The chain uses TRBV9 and TRBJ2-7; TRBD2 is a possible D gene (5 bases). Looked up from germline, CDR1 is SGDLS and CDR2 is YYNGEE. This CDR3 is built from 15 residues. Trimming removed 7 bases from V and 5 bases from J, with 22 bases in between. The CDR3 coding sequence is TGTGCCAGCCCGAGGAGTAGGGAGAGGGTCGACGAGCAGTACTTC. Translated: CASPRSRERVDEQYF. The full variable domain, rest sourced from reference TRBV9 and TRBJ2-7, is DSGVTQTPKHLITATGQRVTLRCSPRSGDLSVYWYQQSLDQGLQFLIQYYNGEERAKGNILERFSAQQFPDLHSELNLSSLELGDSALYFCASPRSRERVDEQYFGPGTRLTVT.

This CDR3 is CASGGTSGLTDTQYF. CDR3 DNA sequence: TGTGCCAGCGGCGGGACTAGCGGACTCACAGATACGCAGTATTTT. This chain links TRBV6-1 with TRBJ2-3, with TRBD2 matching over 11 bases. The CDR3 runs 15 residues. V gave up 8 bases and J gave up 2 bases; unmatched junction bases: 6. Germline loops: CDR1 MNHNS, CDR2 SASEGT.

The V call is TRBV4-1, the J call TRBJ2-1, with 8 nucleotides matching TRBD2. The CDR3 extends over 16 amino acids. The trim removed 1 base at V and 7 bases at J, leaving 9 bases unmatched. The germline V gene encodes CDR1 MGHRA and CDR2 YSYEKL. The CDR3 sequence: CASSQGAAGVENEQFF. The CDR3 DNA sequence: TGCGCCAGCAGCCAAGGGGCAGCGGGAGTAGAGAATGAGCAGTTCTTC.

The rearrangement links TRBV27 to TRBJ2-6, with a possible D match to TRBD1 (5 bases). Between the trimmed V and J ends, which lost 8 bases and 3 bases, there was a span of 11 bases. The CDR3 contains 14 residues. The germline gives CDR1 MNHEY, CDR2 SMNVEV (reference sequence). The CDR3 region has the DNA TGTGCCAGCCGCGACACAGGTGGGGCCAACGTCCTGACTTTC. Its translation: CASRDTGGANVLTF.

This chain uses TRBV6-5 with TRBJ2-7; TRBD2 might be the D (5 bases). Germline assignment: CDR1 MNHEY and CDR2 SVGAGI. The CDR3 length is 13 residues. Between the trimmed V and J ends, which lost 8 bases and 2 bases, there was a span of 13 bases. The CDR3 is CASASYLTYEQYF. The CDR3 DNA is TGTGCCAGCGCTAGCTACCTTACCTACGAGCAGTACTTC.

This chain uses TRBV27 with TRBJ2-7; 12 bases match TRBD1. The CDR3 spans 17 residues. The junction had 12 bases not matched to a gene; V was cut back by 6 bases and J by 3 bases. Germline CDR1 and CDR2: MNHEY and SMNVEV (reference sequence). The CDR3 sequence is CASSSIGTGGARYEQYF. The CDR3 DNA follows: TGTGCCAGCAGCTCCATAGGGACAGGGGGCGCCCGCTACGAGCAGTACTTC.

The chain employs TRBV2 and TRBJ1-2, with 7 bases matching TRBD1. With 7 bases clipped from V and 4 bases from J, the junction kept 6 bases outside the gene matches. CDR1 is SNHLY, CDR2 FYNNEI, per germline. There are 13 residues in the CDR3. CDR3 DNA sequence: TGTGCCAGCACCTTGGGACAGACCTATGGCTACACCTTC. Translation: CASTLGQTYGYTF.

The chain recombines TRBV4-1 with TRBJ1-4, with no clear D. The CDR3 has 16 residues. V was trimmed by 1 base and J by 5 bases, leaving 14 bases between them. Germline V CDR1 and CDR2: MGHRA, YSYEKL. The CDR3 DNA reads TGCGCCAGCAGCCAAGCCCCCGGTTCTGAGAATGAAAAACTGTTTTTT. Translation: CASSQAPGSENEKLFF.

The rearrangement joins TRBV19 to TRBJ2-5; 11 bases agree with TRBD2. Trimming at V came to 5 bases and at J to 3 bases, leaving 17 bases not matched to a gene. CDR3 size: 19 residues. CDR1 and CDR2 (germline): LNHDA, SQIVND (reference sequence). The CDR3: CASSYRRGLAAALEETQYF. The CDR3 nucleotides read TGTGCCAGTAGTTATCGGCGGGGACTAGCGGCGGCACTAGAAGAGACCCAGTACTTC.

This clone appeared a single time. The rearrangement links TRBV11-3 to TRBJ2-1; 11 nucleotides agree with TRBD2. In germline, CDR1 is SGHNT, CDR2 YENEEA. The CDR3 is 19 residues long. With 2 bases clipped from V and 2 bases from J, the junction kept 11 bases outside the gene matches. The CDR3 region has the DNA TGTGCCAGCAGCTTAATGGCTAGCGGGAGGACTACTCCCTACAATGAGCAGTTCTTC. Residues: CASSLMASGRTTPYNEQFF.

This sequence joins TRBV7-8 and TRBJ2-7, with 8 bases identical to TRBD2. The junction had 26 bases not matched to a gene; V was cut back by 6 bases and J by 7 bases. Germline V lookup: CDR1 SGHVS, CDR2 FQNEAQ. The length of the CDR3 is 19 residues. The CDR3: CASRTHRVLAGRGPGEQYF. Here the CDR3 DNA reads TGTGCCAGCAGGACACACAGGGTTTTAGCGGGGCGGGGGCCGGGGGAGCAGTACTTC.

The chain joins TRBV11-2 to TRBJ2-5; 7 nucleotides agree with TRBD2. The CDR3 covers 16 residues. V gave up 3 bases and J gave up 4 bases; unmatched junction bases: 11. CDR1 is SGHAT, CDR2 FQNNGV, per germline. The CDR3 protein is CASSFSGGRAGETQYF. DNA of the CDR3: TGTGCCAGCAGCTTCAGTGGTGGGAGGGCCGGAGAGACCCAGTACTTC.

The chain has TRBV7-2 and TRBJ1-4, with TRBD1 matching 8 bases. This CDR3 has 15 amino acids. J lost 7 bases, V lost 5 bases, and 9 bases had no gene match. Germline-derived CDR1 and CDR2 are SGHTA and FQGNSA. The CDR3 sequence: CASSLSGTGREKLFF. The CDR3 nucleotides read TGTGCCAGCAGCCTATCCGGGACAGGACGTGAAAAACTGTTTTTT.

V gene TRBV5-3 combines with J gene TRBJ2-7; 9 bases map to TRBD2. TRBV5-3 is annotated as an ORF whose role is uncertain. J lost 0 bases, V lost 4 bases, and 17 bases had no gene match. The CDR3 length is 19 residues. The CDR3 DNA is TGTGCCAGAAGCCCTGGGGCTAGCGGGATCGTCGCCCTCTCCTACGAGCAGTACTTC. Protein: CARSPGASGIVALSYEQYF.

The chain employs TRBV7-8 and TRBJ2-1; 7 positions match TRBD1. CDR1 and CDR2 from the germline V gene are SGHVS and FQNEAQ. V trimming: 4 bases; J trimming: 0 bases; junction bases outside the gene matches: 3. The CDR3 is 15 amino acids. The CDR3 sequence: CASSSGTASYNEQFF. The DNA of the CDR3 is TGTGCCAGCAGCTCCGGGACAGCCTCCTACAATGAGCAGTTCTTC.

This sequence joins TRBV5-1 and TRBJ1-4; 9 bases line up with TRBD1. The V gene's germline CDR1 is SGHRS and CDR2 YFSETQ. V shed 2 bases, J shed 5 bases, and the junction held 7 bases outside the gene matches. The CDR3 has 16 amino acids. CDR3 coding DNA: TGCGCCAGCAGCTTAGGACAGGGGACTCCGAATGAAAAACTGTTTTTT. This translates into CASSLGQGTPNEKLFF.